The clone carrying this TCR beta chain was found many times. Its antigen is undetermined. The data are from a study of lung T cells in sarcoidosis with Löfgren's syndrome. TCRdb used MiXCR to reprocess the reads, holding one entry per CDR3 protein. Of some 20,000 distinct CDR3 sequences listed, approximately 21% are singletons. General observations from the study: Löfgren's syndrome patients reportedly showed greatest TRAV12-1 and TRBV2 expansion versus controls. Paired TRAV12-1/TRBV2 TCRs showed CDR3 homology and preferential pairing. Multiple Löfgren's syndrome patients reportedly shared TRAV12-1 and TRBV2 CDR3 motifs.

The length of the CDR3 is 15 residues. V lost 6 bases, J lost 0 bases, and 3 bases stayed unmatched. Germline CDR1 is ENHRY and CDR2 is SYGVKD. Specimen: CD4+ T cells from PBMCs. The sequence derives from a human donor with sarcoidosis (Löfgren's syndrome or another form), or a control subject (not recorded which). This rearrangement joins TRBV10-3 to TRBJ2-3; 10 bases map to TRBD1. The CDR3, as DNA: TGTGCCATCAGGGACAGGGGGAACAGCACAGATACGCAGTATTTT. Its translation: CAIRDRGNSTDTQYF.